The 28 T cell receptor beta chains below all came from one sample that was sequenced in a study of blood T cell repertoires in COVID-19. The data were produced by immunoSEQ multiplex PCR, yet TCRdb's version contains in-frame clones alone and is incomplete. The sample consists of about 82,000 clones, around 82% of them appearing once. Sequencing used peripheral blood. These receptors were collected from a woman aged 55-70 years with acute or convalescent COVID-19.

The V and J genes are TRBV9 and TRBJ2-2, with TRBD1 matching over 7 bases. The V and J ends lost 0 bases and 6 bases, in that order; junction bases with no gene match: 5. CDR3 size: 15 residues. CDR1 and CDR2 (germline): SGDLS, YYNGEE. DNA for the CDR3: TGTGCCAGCAGCGTAGTCCCTACAGGGGCCGGGGAGCTGTTTTTT. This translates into CASSVVPTGAGELFF.

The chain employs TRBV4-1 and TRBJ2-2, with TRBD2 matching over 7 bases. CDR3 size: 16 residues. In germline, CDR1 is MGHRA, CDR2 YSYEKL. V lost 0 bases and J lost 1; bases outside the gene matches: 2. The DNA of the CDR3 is TGCGCCAGCAGCCAAGAGGAGCGGGGGAACACCGGGGAGCTGTTTTTT. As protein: CASSQEERGNTGELFF.

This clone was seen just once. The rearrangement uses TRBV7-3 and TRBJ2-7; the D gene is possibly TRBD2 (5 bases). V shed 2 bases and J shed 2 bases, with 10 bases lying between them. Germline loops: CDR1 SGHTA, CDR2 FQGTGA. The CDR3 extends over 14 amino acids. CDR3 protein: CASSLGGRTYEQYF. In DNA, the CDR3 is TGTGCCAGCAGCTTAGGAGGCAGAACCTACGAGCAGTACTTC. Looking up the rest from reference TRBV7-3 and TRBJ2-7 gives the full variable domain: GAGVSQTPSNKVTEKGKYVELRCDPISGHTALYWYRQSLGQGPEFLIYFQGTGAADDSGLPNDRFFAVRPEGSVSTLKIQRTERGDSAVYLCASSLGGRTYEQYFGPGTRLTVT.

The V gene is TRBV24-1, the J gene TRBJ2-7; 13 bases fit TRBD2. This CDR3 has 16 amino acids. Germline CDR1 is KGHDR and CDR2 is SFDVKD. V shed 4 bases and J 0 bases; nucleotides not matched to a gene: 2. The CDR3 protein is CATSDRTSGGSYEQYF. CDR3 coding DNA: TGTGCCACCAGTGACCGGACTAGCGGGGGCTCCTACGAGCAGTACTTC.

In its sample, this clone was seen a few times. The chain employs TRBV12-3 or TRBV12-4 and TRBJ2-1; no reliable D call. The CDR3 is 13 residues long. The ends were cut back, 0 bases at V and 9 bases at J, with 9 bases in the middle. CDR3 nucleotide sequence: TGTGCCAGCAGTTTAGCGCTTGGTAGTGAGCAGTTCTTC. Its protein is CASSLALGSEQFF.

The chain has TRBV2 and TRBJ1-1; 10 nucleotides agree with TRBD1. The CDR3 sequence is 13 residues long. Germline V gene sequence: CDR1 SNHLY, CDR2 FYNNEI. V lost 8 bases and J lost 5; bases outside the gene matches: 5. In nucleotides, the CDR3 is TGTGCCAGCGGCTCGGGACAGGGGACTGAAGCTTTCTTT. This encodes CASGSGQGTEAFF.

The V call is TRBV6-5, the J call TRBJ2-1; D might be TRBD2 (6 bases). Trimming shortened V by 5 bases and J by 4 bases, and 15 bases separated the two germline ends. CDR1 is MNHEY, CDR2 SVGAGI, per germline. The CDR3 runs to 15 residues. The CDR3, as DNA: TGTGCCAGCAGTACCGGGACTCCATCGTACAATGAGCAGTTCTTC. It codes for CASSTGTPSYNEQFF.

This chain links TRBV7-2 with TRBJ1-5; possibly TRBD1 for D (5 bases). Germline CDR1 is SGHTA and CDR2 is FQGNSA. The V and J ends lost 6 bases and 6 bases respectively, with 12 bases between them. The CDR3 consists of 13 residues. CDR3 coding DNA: TGTGCCAGCAGTCAGGGCTGGAGTCAGCCCCAGCATTTT. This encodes CASSQGWSQPQHF.

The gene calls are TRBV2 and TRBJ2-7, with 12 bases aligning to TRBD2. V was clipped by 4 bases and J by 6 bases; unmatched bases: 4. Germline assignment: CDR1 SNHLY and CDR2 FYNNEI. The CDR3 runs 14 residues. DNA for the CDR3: TGTGCCAGCAGTGGGAGACTAGCGGGAGTCGAGCAGTACTTC. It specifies CASSGRLAGVEQYF.

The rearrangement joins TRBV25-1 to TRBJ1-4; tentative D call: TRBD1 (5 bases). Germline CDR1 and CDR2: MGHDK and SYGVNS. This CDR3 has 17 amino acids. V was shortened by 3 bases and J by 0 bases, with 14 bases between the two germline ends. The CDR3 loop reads CASSESGLGTTNEKLFF. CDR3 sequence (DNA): TGTGCCAGCAGTGAGTCAGGGTTGGGGACAACTAATGAAAAACTGTTTTTT.

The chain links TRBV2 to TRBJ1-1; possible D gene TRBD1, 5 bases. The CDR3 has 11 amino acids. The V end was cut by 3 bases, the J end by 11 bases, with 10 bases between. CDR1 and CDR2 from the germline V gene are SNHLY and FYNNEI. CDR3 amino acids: CASSEGRAAFF. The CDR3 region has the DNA TGTGCCAGCAGTGAGGGCAGGGCGGCTTTCTTT. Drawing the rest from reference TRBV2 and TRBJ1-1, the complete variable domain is EPEVTQTPSHQVTQMGQEVILRCVPISNHLYFYWYRQILGQKVEFLVSFYNNEISEKSEIFDDQFSVERPDGSNFTLKIRSTKLEDSAMYFCASSEGRAAFFGQGTRLTVV.

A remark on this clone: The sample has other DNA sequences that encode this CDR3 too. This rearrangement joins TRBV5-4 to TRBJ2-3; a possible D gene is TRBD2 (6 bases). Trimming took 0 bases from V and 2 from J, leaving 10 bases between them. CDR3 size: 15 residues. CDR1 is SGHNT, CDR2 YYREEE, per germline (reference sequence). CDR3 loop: CASSLAGGTTDTQYF. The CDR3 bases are TGTGCCAGCAGCTTGGCTGGGGGGACCACAGATACGCAGTATTTT. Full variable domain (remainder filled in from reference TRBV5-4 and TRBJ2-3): ETGVTQSPTHLIKTRGQQVTLRCSSQSGHNTVSWYQQALGQGPQFIFQYYREEENGRGNFPPRFSGLQFPNYSSELNVNALELDDSALYLCASSLAGGTTDTQYFGPGTRLTVL.

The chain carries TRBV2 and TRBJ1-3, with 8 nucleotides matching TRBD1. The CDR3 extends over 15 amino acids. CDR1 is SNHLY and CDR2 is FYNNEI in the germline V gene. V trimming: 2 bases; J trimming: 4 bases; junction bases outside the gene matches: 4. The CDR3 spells CASSEIRDRGNTIYF. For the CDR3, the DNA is TGTGCCAGCAGTGAAATTAGGGACAGGGGAAACACCATATATTTT. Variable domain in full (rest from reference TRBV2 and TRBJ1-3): EPEVTQTPSHQVTQMGQEVILRCVPISNHLYFYWYRQILGQKVEFLVSFYNNEISEKSEIFDDQFSVERPDGSNFTLKIRSTKLEDSAMYFCASSEIRDRGNTIYFGEGSWLTVV.

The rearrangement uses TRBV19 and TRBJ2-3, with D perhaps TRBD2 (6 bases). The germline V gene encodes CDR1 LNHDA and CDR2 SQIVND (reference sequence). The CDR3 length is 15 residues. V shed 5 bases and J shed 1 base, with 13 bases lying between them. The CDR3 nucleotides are TGTGCCAGTAGTGAGAGTAAGCGGGGCACAGATACGCAGTATTTT. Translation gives CASSESKRGTDTQYF.

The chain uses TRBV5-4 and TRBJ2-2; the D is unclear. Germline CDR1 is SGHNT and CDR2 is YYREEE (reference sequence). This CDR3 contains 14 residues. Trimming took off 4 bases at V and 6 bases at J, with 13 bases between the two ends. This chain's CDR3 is CASSPPIASGELFF. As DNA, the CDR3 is TGTGCCAGCAGCCCTCCTATAGCCTCCGGGGAGCTGTTTTTT.

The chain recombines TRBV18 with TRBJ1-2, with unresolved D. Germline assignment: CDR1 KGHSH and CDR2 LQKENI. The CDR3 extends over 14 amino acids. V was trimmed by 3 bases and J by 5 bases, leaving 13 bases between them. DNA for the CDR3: TGTGCCAGCTCACCGGTAGAAGGAGGGTATGGCTACACCTTC. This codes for CASSPVEGGYGYTF.

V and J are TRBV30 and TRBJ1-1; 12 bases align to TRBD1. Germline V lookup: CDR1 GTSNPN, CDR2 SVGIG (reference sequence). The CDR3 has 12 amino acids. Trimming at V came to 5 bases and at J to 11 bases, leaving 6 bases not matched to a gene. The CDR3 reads CAWSGQGARAFF. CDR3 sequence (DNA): TGTGCCTGGTCGGGACAGGGGGCTAGGGCTTTCTTT.

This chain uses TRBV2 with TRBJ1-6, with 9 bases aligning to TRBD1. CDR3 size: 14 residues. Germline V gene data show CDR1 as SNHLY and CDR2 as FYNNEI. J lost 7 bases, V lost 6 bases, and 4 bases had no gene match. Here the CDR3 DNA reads TGTGCCAGCAGCGCCGGACAGGGGAATTCACCCCTCCACTTT. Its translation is CASSAGQGNSPLHF.

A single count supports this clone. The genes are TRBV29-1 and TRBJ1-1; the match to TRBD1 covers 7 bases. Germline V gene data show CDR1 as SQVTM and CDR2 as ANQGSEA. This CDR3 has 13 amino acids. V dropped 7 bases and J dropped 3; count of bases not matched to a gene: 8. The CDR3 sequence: CSARQGGDTEAFF. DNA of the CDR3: TGCAGCGCCCGACAGGGTGGTGACACTGAAGCTTTCTTT.

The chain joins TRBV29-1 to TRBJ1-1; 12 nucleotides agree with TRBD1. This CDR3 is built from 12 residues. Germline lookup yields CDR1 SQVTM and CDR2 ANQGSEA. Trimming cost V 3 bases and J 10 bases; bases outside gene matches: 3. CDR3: CSVDTGQGAAFF. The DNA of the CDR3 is TGCAGCGTTGATACGGGACAGGGGGCAGCTTTCTTT.

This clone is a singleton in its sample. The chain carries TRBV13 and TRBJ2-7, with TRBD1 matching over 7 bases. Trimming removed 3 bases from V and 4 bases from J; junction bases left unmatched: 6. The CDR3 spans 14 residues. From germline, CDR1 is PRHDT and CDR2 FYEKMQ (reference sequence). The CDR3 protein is CASSFSGGSYEQYF. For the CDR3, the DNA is TGTGCCAGCAGCTTTTCAGGGGGTTCTTACGAGCAGTACTTC.

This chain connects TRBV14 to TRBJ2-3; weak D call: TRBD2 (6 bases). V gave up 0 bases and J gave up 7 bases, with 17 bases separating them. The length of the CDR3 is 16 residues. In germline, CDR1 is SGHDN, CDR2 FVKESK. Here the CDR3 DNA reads TGTGCCAGCAGCCAAGAATGGGACTCCCGCATGCATACGCAGTATTTT. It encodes CASSQEWDSRMHTQYF.

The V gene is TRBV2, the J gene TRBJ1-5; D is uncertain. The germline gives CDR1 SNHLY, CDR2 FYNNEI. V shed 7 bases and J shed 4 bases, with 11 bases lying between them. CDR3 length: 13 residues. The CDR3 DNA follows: TGTGCCAGCATCTCGAGAGAGAATCAGCCCCAGCATTTT. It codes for CASISRENQPQHF.

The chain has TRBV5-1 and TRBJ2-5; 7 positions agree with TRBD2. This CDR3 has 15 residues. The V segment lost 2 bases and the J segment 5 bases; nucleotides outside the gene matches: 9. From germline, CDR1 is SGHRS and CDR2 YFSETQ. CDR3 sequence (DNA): TGCGCCAGCAGCTTTTATGGCGGGAGCGGGGAGACCCAGTACTTC. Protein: CASSFYGGSGETQYF.

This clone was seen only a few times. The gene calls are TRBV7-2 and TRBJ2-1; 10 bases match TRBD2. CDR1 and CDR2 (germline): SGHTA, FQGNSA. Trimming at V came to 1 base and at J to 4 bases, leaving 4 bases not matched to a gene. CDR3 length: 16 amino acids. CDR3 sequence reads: CASSLVAAGGYNEQFF. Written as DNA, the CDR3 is TGTGCCAGCAGCTTAGTGGCAGCGGGAGGGTACAATGAGCAGTTCTTC.

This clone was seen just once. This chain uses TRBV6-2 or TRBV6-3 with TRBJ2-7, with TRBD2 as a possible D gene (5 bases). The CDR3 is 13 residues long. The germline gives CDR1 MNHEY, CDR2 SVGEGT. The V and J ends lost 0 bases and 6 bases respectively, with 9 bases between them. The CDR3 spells CASSYSYGVEQYF. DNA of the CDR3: TGTGCCAGCAGTTACTCCTACGGGGTCGAGCAGTACTTC.

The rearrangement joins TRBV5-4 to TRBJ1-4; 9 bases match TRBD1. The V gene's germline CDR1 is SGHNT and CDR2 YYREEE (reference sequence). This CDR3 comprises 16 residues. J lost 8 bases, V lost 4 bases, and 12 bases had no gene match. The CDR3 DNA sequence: TGTGCCAGCAGCACAAAAGTACAGGGGGCGGGGGAAAAACTGTTTTTT. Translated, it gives CASSTKVQGAGEKLFF.

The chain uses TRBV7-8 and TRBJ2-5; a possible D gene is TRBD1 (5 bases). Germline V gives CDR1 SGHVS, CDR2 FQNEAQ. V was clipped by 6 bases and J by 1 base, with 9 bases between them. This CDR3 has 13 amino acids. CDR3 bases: TGTGCCAGCAGGAGCAGGGCCCAAGAGACCCAGTACTTC. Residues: CASRSRAQETQYF.